This T cell receptor beta chain was retrieved from a study of blood T cell repertoires in COVID-19. Trimming removed 2 bases at V and 7 bases at J, with 8 bases between. Germline CDR1 reads SQVTM; CDR2 reads ANQGSEA. The CDR3 contains 11 residues. This clone was detected once. Method: immunoSEQ multiplex PCR; TCRdb's copy keeps in-frame clones and lacks some. Of roughly 72,000 clones in the sample, 80% were seen once. The sequenced sample consisted of peripheral blood. This TCR was sampled from a man between 65 and 85 years old who had recovered from COVID-19. This rearrangement joins TRBV29-1 to TRBJ1-1; D not certain. The chain's CDR3 is CSVETQVEAFF. As DNA, the CDR3 is TGCAGCGTTGAAACCCAGGTTGAAGCTTTCTTT.